This TCR beta chain was recorded in a study of PD-1 blockade in mismatch repair-deficient tumors. For this clone: Its antigen is currently unknown.

Study-wide results and limits: Tumor-resident clones, often undetectable pretreatment in blood, expanded then contracted after pembrolizumab.

Germline V CDR1 and CDR2: SGHNT, YYREEE (reference sequence). With V trimmed by 4 bases and J by 5 bases, 10 bases remained unmatched. The CDR3 extends over 15 amino acids. Mismatch repair deficiency was confirmed in all patients, by PCR or immunohistochemistry. A few pembrolizumab responders had their TCRs sequenced. Some clones are missing from TCRdb's copy, which holds only in-frame ones; the method was immunoSEQ multiplex PCR. The data show more than 95,000 clones, about 86% seen once. The clonotype originates from an adult with mismatch repair-deficient cancer. The chain joins TRBV5-4 to TRBJ2-7, with 9 positions matching TRBD1. The sample in question was peripheral blood, obtained 44 weeks after starting pembrolizumab. The DNA for the CDR3 is TGTGCCAGCAGCAAGGAACCGGGACAGGGCAACGAGCAGTACTTC. Translation: CASSKEPGQGNEQYF. Variable domain in full (rest from reference TRBV5-4 and TRBJ2-7): ETGVTQSPTHLIKTRGQQVTLRCSSQSGHNTVSWYQQALGQGPQFIFQYYREEENGRGNFPPRFSGLQFPNYSSELNVNALELDDSALYLCASSKEPGQGNEQYFGPGTRLTVT.